One sample yielded the 2 T cell receptor beta chains listed below, sequenced in a study of Graves' ophthalmopathy and Graves' hyperthyroidism. Investigators amplified TCR beta CDR3 regions from RNA transcripts. HTBI primers were employed in first-round RT-PCR, then a second-round multiplex PCR followed. MiXCR, applied by TCRdb to the multiplex PCR reads, yields one record per CDR3 protein. There are 400,000 or so distinct CDR3 sequences in the sample; approximately 18% occur only once, and 2% to 2.5% lies in the top ten. Sequencing input: peripheral blood. All receptors derive from an adult woman with stable Graves' hyperthyroidism.

This clonotype has at least ten counts. The chain carries TRBV29-1 and TRBJ1-2, with no clear D. Trimming shortened V by 7 bases and J by 3 bases, and 12 bases separated the two germline ends. Germline-derived CDR1 and CDR2 are SQVTM and ANQGSEA. The CDR3 length is 12 residues. CDR3 residues: CSAGLGDYGYTF. CDR3 DNA: TGCAGCGCCGGACTTGGGGACTATGGCTACACCTTC.

The V gene is TRBV6-1, the J gene TRBJ1-5, with a tentative D call TRBD1 (6 bases). In germline, CDR1 is MNHNS, CDR2 SASEGT. Deletions cut 2 bases from V and 2 bases from J, with 19 bases between. This CDR3 is 18 amino acids long. CDR3: CASSEYETGLMRNQPQHF. The CDR3, as DNA: TGTGCCAGCAGTGAATATGAGACAGGACTTATGCGCAATCAGCCCCAGCATTTT.